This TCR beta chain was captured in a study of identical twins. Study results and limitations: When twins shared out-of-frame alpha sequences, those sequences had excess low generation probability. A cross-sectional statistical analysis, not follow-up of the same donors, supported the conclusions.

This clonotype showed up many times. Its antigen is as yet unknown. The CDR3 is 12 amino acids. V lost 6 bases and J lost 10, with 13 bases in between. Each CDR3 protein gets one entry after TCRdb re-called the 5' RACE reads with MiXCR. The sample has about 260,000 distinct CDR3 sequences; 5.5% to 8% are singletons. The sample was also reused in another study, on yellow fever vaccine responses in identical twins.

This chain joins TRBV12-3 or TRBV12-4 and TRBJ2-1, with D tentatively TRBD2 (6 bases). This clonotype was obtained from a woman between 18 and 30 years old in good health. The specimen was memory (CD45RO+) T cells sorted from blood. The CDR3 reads CASSTGGREQFF. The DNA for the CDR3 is TGTGCCAGCAGCACCGGGGGTCGAGAGCAGTTCTTC.